This is a list of T cell receptor beta chains from one sample in a study of blood T cells in healthy people across ages. Each CDR3 protein is one row after TCRdb ran MiXCR on the 5' RACE reads. The sample has 1.6 million or so distinct CDR3 sequences, about 31% seen once. Material for sequencing was blood. These receptors were taken from a woman in her twenties or thirties in good health. Both conserved end residues are trimmed from each CDR3. The D gene is left open where the match is weak.

TRBJ2-7 TRBD1 TRBV10-3 AITPGQGYEQY
TRBJ2-2 - TRBV5-1 ASSFSPRELF
TRBJ2-5 - TRBV20-1 SASSWNETQY
TRBJ2-1 - TRBV6-6 ASSYSRDRRDNEQF
TRBJ2-3 TRBD2 TRBV20-1 SARDLSGSKATDTQY
TRBJ2-3 - TRBV5-1 ASSLDPSTEESSTDTQY
TRBJ2-2 - TRBV7-3 ASSLRGTELF
TRBJ2-5 TRBD1 TRBV15 ATSRVNRQGQETQY
TRBJ1-5 - TRBV20-1 SAREGQFGNQPQH
TRBJ2-1 TRBD1 TRBV13 ASASRTDRAYNEQF
TRBJ2-7 - TRBV7-2 ASSPYNAYEQY
TRBJ2-7 TRBD1 TRBV7-2 ASSSQTGGGYEQY
TRBJ2-3 - TRBV5-8 ASSSGATADTQY
TRBJ1-2 - TRBV25-1 ASRDGPGGYT
TRBJ1-2 - TRBV20-1 SPRYRVAYT
TRBJ2-7 - TRBV4-1 ASSPRGELSYEQY
TRBJ2-1 - TRBV10-1 ASSESPQGAF
TRBJ1-5 TRBD1 TRBV27 ASSFGQGVMGQPQH
TRBJ1-2 - TRBV6-1 ASSEAGDFYGYT
TRBJ2-7 - TRBV5-1 ASSSQGGVHEQY
TRBJ2-7 TRBD1 TRBV7-9 ASSAPGTGGYEQY
TRBJ2-3 - TRBV27 ASRPSRGYLTQY
TRBJ2-7 TRBD1 TRBV27 ASSSAGTGWY
TRBJ2-2 - TRBV7-9 ASSSSATSTGELF
TRBJ2-2 - TRBV27 ASSLTSGVYTGELF
TRBJ2-5 TRBD2 TRBV2 ASSTSGGVPETQY
TRBJ2-5 - TRBV29-1 SVEAQYQETQY
TRBJ2-1 TRBD2 TRBV4-2 ASSTHRGRGNEQF
TRBJ2-4 - TRBV7-8 ASSFPARDPSREQY
TRBJ2-2 - TRBV7-9 ASSLRTRGRTGELF
TRBJ2-3 - TRBV27 ASSLLQPTGADTQY
TRBJ2-5 - TRBV7-9 ASSRVTGQETQY
TRBJ2-2 TRBD1 TRBV20-1 SARSQGAAGELF
TRBJ1-6 TRBD1 TRBV5-4 ASSFSRQGWDSPLH
TRBJ1-2 TRBD1 TRBV6-6 ASKDPDRVGHT